The TCR beta chain under discussion was sequenced for a study of blood T cell repertoires in COVID-19. Produced via immunoSEQ multiplex PCR; TCRdb's table is partial and in-frame only. Of about 230,000 clones listed, around 90% are singletons. CDR1 SGHRS and CDR2 YFSETQ come from the germline V gene. The V segment lost 4 bases and the J segment 4 bases; nucleotides outside the gene matches: 4. The CDR3 is made up of 13 amino acids. The V and J genes are TRBV5-1 and TRBJ1-2, with 7 positions matching TRBD1. Sequenced sample: PBMCs or T cells enriched from blood (not recorded which). This receptor was obtained from a woman in her 30s who had been exposed to COVID-19. The DNA of the CDR3 is TGCGCCAGCAGCACGGGACAGTTCTATGGCTACACCTTC. Its translation: CASSTGQFYGYTF.